This T cell receptor (beta chain) was recovered during a study of vaccination and CD4 T cells after COVID-19. Sequence data for DNA of cultured CD4+ T cells were generated by the Oncomine TCR Beta short-read assay. From the PCR reads, TCRdb called clonotypes with MiXCR, one entry per CDR3 protein. The sample lists more than 9,500 distinct CDR3 sequences; about 47% were seen once. Note on this clonotype: Its matching antigen is unknown.

The treatment denotes: roughly 10-day PBMC culture with coronavirus spike peptide pools or control peptides (ViraFEST assay). The CDR3 is made up of 15 amino acids. Germline V gene lookup returns CDR1 SGHKS and CDR2 YYEKEE (reference sequence). V was pared by 1 base and J by 4 bases, with 11 bases between. This clonotype was obtained from a human donor who had recovered from COVID-19. The sequencing sample was made of CD4+ T cells from blood, cultured in vitro. The chain links TRBV5-5 to TRBJ2-2, with a weak D call TRBD1 (7 bases). The CDR3 DNA follows: TGTGCCAGCAGCTTGTACAGGGGAGGCACCGGGGAGCTGTTTTTT. This translates into CASSLYRGGTGELFF.